The clone carrying this T cell receptor beta chain appeared a few times. Investigators reverse transcribed all isolated RNA, so they sequenced expressed TCRB transcripts. TCRdb's table, derived via immunoSEQ multiplex PCR, lists solely in-frame clones and lacks some. The sample lists almost 350,000 clones; about 20% were seen once. Every donor provided one heparinised blood draw, which averaged about 120 mL. Cell sorting via CD45RO/CCR7/CD25/CD127/CD95/CD27 was performed to obtain CD4+ naive, central memory, regulatory and stem cell-like memory cells. This entry is derived from a study of beta chain features in type 1 diabetes. Germline CDR1 is MNHEY and CDR2 is SMNVEV (reference sequence). CDR3 length: 13 amino acids. V lost 6 bases and J lost 0, with 8 bases in between.

This receptor was obtained from a woman aged 18-29 years in good health. The chain has TRBV27 and TRBJ2-5, with unresolved D. Sequencing was performed on naive CD4+ T cells from blood. The CDR3 is CASSPAYQETQYF. CDR3 sequence (DNA): TGTGCCAGCAGCCCAGCGTACCAAGAGACCCAGTACTTC.